This is a list of T cell receptor beta chains from one sample in a study of beta chain features in type 1 diabetes. Clones were sequenced by immunoSEQ multiplex PCR, and TCRdb holds only the in-frame ones, with some missing. This repertoire shows about 410,000 clones, about 15% found once; its top ten account for under 0.04%. Sequencing was done on a sample of naive CD4+ T cells from blood. These receptors were obtained from a man aged 25-45 years in good health. The CDR3 runs from the conserved cysteine through the conserved F or W. Fields, in order: J gene, clone size, D gene, V gene, CDR3 protein, CDR3 DNA. A D gene is named only where the DNA matches it firmly. The size of a clone is reported for some rows only, either as once, few or many, or as a class for expanded clones.

>TRBJ2-7|.|TRBD1|TRBV10-3
CAISNQGARNEQYF
TGTGCCATCAGTAACCAGGGGGCGCGGAACGAGCAGTACTTC
>TRBJ2-1|.|.|TRBV6-6
CASSPLGQFGEQFF
TGTGCCAGCAGTCCTTTAGGGCAATTTGGTGAGCAGTTCTTC
>TRBJ2-7|.|TRBD1|TRBV5-4
CASSWTGGDEQYF
TGTGCCAGCAGCTGGACAGGGGGGGACGAGCAGTACTTC
>TRBJ2-1|.|.|TRBV5-1
CASSWVAISSYNEQFF
TGCGCCAGCAGCTGGGTGGCAATAAGCTCCTACAATGAGCAGTTCTTC
>TRBJ1-1|.|.|TRBV19
CASRLVEEAFF
TGTGCCAGTAGGCTAGTAGAGGAAGCTTTCTTT
>TRBJ2-3|.|.|TRBV18
CASSPGEGSTDTQYF
TGTGCCAGCTCACCGGGAGAGGGTAGCACAGATACGCAGTATTTT
>TRBJ2-1|.|.|TRBV5-1
CASSFRTGYNEQFF
TGCGCCAGCAGCTTCCGTACGGGATACAATGAGCAGTTCTTC
>TRBJ1-3|.|.|TRBV30
CAWEYFLSGNTIYF
TGTGCCTGGGAATACTTTCTCTCTGGAAACACCATATATTTT
>TRBJ1-1|.|.|TRBV20-1
CSAGGNTEAFF
TGCAGTGCTGGAGGGAACACTGAAGCTTTCTTT
>TRBJ1-4|few|.|TRBV15
CATSPRQLATNEKLFF
TGTGCCACCAGCCCGCGACAGCTTGCAACTAATGAAAAACTGTTTTTT
>TRBJ2-3|few|TRBD2|TRBV7-3
CASSLGLAAVDTQYF
TGTGCCAGCAGCTTGGGACTAGCGGCCGTCGATACGCAGTATTTT
>TRBJ2-7|.|TRBD1|TRBV5-6
CASSPRTGYIRNEQYF
TGTGCCAGCAGTCCAAGGACAGGCTACATCCGAAACGAGCAGTACTTC
>TRBJ1-2|.|TRBD1|TRBV29-1
CSVARDRGTYGYTF
TGCAGCGTTGCTCGGGACAGGGGCACCTATGGCTACACCTTC
>TRBJ2-5|.|TRBD1|TRBV19
CASSPGTGETQYF
TGTGCCAGTAGTCCCGGGACAGGGGAGACCCAGTACTTC
>TRBJ2-1|.|TRBD1|TRBV5-6
CASSSGQASYNEQFF
TGTGCCAGCAGCTCGGGACAGGCCTCCTACAATGAGCAGTTCTTC
>TRBJ1-6|.|.|TRBV27
CASSQQGSSYNSPLHF
TGTGCCAGCAGTCAACAGGGAAGCTCCTATAATTCACCCCTCCACTTT
>TRBJ2-3|.|TRBD1|TRBV2
CASNRQGSTDTQYF
TGTGCCAGCAACAGACAGGGATCCACAGATACGCAGTATTTT
>TRBJ2-1|.|TRBD2|TRBV7-2
CASSPQRLAGSNEQFF
TGTGCCAGCAGCCCGCAGAGACTAGCGGGGAGCAATGAGCAGTTCTTC
>TRBJ2-3|few|.|TRBV7-3
CASSQTGITPDTQYF
TGTGCCAGCAGCCAAACGGGGATCACCCCAGATACGCAGTATTTT
>TRBJ1-5|.|.|TRBV30
CAWSGRSGQPQHF
TGTGCCTGGAGTGGACGATCTGGTCAGCCCCAGCATTTT
>TRBJ2-2|.|.|TRBV7-9
CASSLMIPTTGELFF
TGTGCCAGCAGCTTGATGATCCCAACCACCGGGGAGCTGTTTTTT
>TRBJ2-1|many|TRBD1|TRBV7-9
CAGTGGEQFF
TGTGCCGGGACAGGGGGTGAGCAGTTCTTC
>TRBJ2-3|few|.|TRBV6-1
CASRLSFHPTQYF
TGTGCCAGCAGGCTCTCATTCCATCCTACGCAGTATTTT
>TRBJ1-2|.|.|TRBV9
CASSVGSLPGYGYTF
TGTGCCAGCAGCGTAGGCTCGCTCCCGGGGTATGGCTACACCTTC
>TRBJ1-5|few|.|TRBV29-1
CSVGRSAGQPQHF
TGCAGCGTTGGTCGATCGGCAGGGCAGCCCCAGCATTTT
>TRBJ2-5|few|.|TRBV7-2
CASSPLTGQETQYF
TGTGCCAGCAGCCCATTGACAGGACAAGAGACCCAGTACTTC
>TRBJ1-1|few|.|TRBV30
CAWSVGYTEAFF
TGTGCCTGGAGTGTCGGATACACTGAAGCTTTCTTT
>TRBJ2-3|few|TRBD2|TRBV2
CASLAGDIDTQYF
TGTGCCAGCCTAGCGGGAGACATAGATACGCAGTATTTT
>TRBJ1-2|.|.|TRBV9
CASSVDPGRYGYTF
TGTGCCAGCAGCGTAGACCCAGGGCGGTATGGCTACACCTTC
>TRBJ2-5|.|.|TRBV18
CASSPTQVSQETQYF
TGTGCCAGCTCACCAACCCAGGTGTCCCAAGAGACCCAGTACTTC
>TRBJ2-1|.|TRBD1|TRBV27
CASSLSWLDRPLNEQFF
TGTGCCAGCAGTTTATCGTGGTTGGACAGGCCGCTCAATGAGCAGTTCTTC
>TRBJ2-1|few|TRBD1|TRBV7-9
CASSPPGQGYNEQFF
TGTGCCAGCAGCCCCCCGGGACAGGGATACAATGAGCAGTTCTTC
>TRBJ2-5|.|TRBD2|TRBV29-1
CSVSHLAAVSETQYF
TGCAGCGTTTCTCATCTAGCGGCGGTTAGCGAGACCCAGTACTTC
>TRBJ2-5|few|TRBD1|TRBV30
CAWSGWSDQRDRETQYF
TGTGCCTGGAGTGGCTGGTCGGATCAAAGGGACAGAGAGACCCAGTACTTC
>TRBJ2-1|.|.|TRBV4-1
CASSQDRGLEQFF
TGCGCCAGCAGCCAAGATAGAGGACTAGAGCAGTTCTTC
>TRBJ2-7|.|.|TRBV6-5
CAGSNRGSGEQYF
TGTGCCGGCAGCAATAGGGGGTCTGGCGAGCAGTACTTC
>TRBJ2-3|few|TRBD1|TRBV30
CAWSQGGTDTQYF
TGTGCCTGGAGTCAGGGGGGCACAGATACGCAGTATTTT
>TRBJ2-1|.|.|TRBV9
CASSVARRAGRLNEQFF
TGTGCCAGCAGCGTAGCTCGGAGGGCGGGGCGGTTAAATGAGCAGTTCTTC
>TRBJ2-7|.|.|TRBV5-1
CASSPGVGEQYF
TGCGCCAGCAGCCCGGGCGTCGGCGAGCAGTACTTC
>TRBJ2-3|few|.|TRBV2
CASSPHGTDTQYF
TGTGCCAGCAGCCCCCATGGCACAGATACGCAGTATTTT
>TRBJ2-3|few|TRBD2|TRBV4-3
CASRQGSAAGVGTDTQYF
TGCGCCAGCAGGCAAGGGTCAGCAGCGGGAGTGGGCACAGATACGCAGTATTTT
>TRBJ1-1|few|.|TRBV30
CAWSPIQGRNTEAFF
TGTGCCTGGAGCCCGATACAGGGCCGGAACACTGAAGCTTTCTTT
>TRBJ2-5|.|.|TRBV14
CASSQAIWRFQETQYF
TGTGCCAGCAGCCAAGCAATCTGGAGGTTCCAAGAGACCCAGTACTTC
>TRBJ2-2|few|.|TRBV9
CASSVALLTGELFF
TGTGCCAGCAGCGTAGCTCTCCTAACCGGGGAGCTGTTTTTT
>TRBJ1-2|few|.|TRBV29-1
CSVGHGQGLNYGYTF
TGCAGCGTGGGGCACGGGCAGGGACTTAACTATGGCTACACCTTC
>TRBJ1-5|few|.|TRBV2
CASSEYPETQHF
TGTGCCAGCAGTGAATACCCCGAAACCCAGCATTTT
>TRBJ2-5|.|.|TRBV5-1
CASSLGSQVPNQETQYF
TGCGCCAGCAGCTTGGGATCACAGGTACCCAACCAAGAGACCCAGTACTTC
>TRBJ2-7|few|.|TRBV11-2
CASSFSFPTLHF
TGTGCCAGCAGCTTTTCCTTCCCCACCCTTCACTTC
>TRBJ2-2|.|.|TRBV15
CATSRDGKINTGELFF
TGTGCCACCAGCAGAGATGGCAAAATCAACACCGGGGAGCTGTTTTTT
>TRBJ2-5|few|.|TRBV30
CAWGFGTEEETQYF
TGTGCCTGGGGTTTCGGGACGGAGGAAGAGACCCAGTACTTC
>TRBJ1-2|few|.|TRBV9
CASSPPGLGYTF
TGTGCCAGCAGCCCGCCAGGACTCGGCTACACCTTC
>TRBJ2-3|few|TRBD2|TRBV7-3
CASSLTFAGRGADTQYF
TGTGCCAGCAGCTTAACGTTCGCCGGCCGGGGGGCAGATACGCAGTATTTT
>TRBJ2-3|.|.|TRBV4-3
CASSQDPGNSDTQYF
TGCGCCAGCAGCCAAGATCCGGGGAATTCAGATACGCAGTATTTT